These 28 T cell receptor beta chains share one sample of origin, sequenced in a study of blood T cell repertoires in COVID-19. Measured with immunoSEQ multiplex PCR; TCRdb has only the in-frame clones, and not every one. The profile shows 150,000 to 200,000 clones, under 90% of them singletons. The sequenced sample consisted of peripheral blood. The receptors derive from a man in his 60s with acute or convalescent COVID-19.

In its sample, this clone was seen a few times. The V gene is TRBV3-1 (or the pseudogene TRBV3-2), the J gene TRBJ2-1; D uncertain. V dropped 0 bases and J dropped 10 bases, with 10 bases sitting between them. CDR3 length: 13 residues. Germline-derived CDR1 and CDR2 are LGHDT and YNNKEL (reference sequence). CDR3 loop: CASSQDLKREQFF. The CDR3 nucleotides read TGTGCCAGCAGCCAAGATCTCAAGCGCGAGCAGTTCTTC.

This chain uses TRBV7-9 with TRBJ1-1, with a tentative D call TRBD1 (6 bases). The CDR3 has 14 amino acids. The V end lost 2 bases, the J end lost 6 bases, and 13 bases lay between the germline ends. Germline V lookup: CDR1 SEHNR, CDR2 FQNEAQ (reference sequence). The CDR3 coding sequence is TGTGCCAGCAGCTTAAGCACAGGGCCCCCTGAAGCTTTCTTT. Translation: CASSLSTGPPEAFF.

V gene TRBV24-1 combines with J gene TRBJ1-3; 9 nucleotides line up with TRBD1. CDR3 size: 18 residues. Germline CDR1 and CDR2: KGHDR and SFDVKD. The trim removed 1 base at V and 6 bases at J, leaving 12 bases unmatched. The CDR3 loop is CATSDLRGAGQGANTIYF. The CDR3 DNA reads TGTGCCACCAGTGATTTACGGGGGGCGGGACAGGGAGCAAACACCATATATTTT.

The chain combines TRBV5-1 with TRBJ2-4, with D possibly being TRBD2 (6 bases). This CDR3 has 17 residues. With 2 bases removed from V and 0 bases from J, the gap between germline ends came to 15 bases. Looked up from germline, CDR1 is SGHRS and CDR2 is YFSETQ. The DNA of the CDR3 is TGCGCCAGCAGCTTTGATGGTAGGGGACTAGCCAAAAACATTCAGTACTTC. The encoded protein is CASSFDGRGLAKNIQYF.

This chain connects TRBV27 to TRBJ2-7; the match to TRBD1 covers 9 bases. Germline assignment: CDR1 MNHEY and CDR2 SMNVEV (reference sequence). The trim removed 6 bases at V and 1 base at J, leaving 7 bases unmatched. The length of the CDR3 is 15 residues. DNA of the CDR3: TGTGCCAGCAGGCTCGCGGGACAGGGTTCCTACGAGCAGTACTTC. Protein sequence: CASRLAGQGSYEQYF.

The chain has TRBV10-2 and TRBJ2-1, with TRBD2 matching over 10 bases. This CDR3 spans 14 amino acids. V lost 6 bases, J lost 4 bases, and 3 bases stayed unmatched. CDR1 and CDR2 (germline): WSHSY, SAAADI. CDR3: CASRRAGGYNEQFF. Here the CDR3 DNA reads TGCGCCAGCAGACGAGCGGGAGGGTACAATGAGCAGTTCTTC.

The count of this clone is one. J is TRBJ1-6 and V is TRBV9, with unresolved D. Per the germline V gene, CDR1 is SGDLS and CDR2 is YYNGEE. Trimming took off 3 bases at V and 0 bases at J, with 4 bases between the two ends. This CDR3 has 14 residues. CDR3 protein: CASSGSSYNSPLHF. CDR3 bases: TGTGCCAGCAGCGGTAGCTCCTATAATTCACCCCTCCACTTT.

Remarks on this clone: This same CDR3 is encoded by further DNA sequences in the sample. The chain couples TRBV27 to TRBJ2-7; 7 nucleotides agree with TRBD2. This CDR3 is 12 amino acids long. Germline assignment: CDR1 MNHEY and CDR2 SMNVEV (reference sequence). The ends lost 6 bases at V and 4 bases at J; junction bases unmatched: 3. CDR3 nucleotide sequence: TGTGCCAGCAGCCTTAGCGGGTACGAGCAGTACTTC. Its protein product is CASSLSGYEQYF.

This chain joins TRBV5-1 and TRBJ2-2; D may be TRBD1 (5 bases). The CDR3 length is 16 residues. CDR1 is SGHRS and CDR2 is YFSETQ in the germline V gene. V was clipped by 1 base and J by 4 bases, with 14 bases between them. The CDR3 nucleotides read TGCGCCAGCAGCTTGAGGGGCCAGGGTAGCACCGGGGAGCTGTTTTTT. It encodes CASSLRGQGSTGELFF. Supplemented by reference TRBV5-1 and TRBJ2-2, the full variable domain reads KAGVTQTPRYLIKTRGQQVTLSCSPISGHRSVSWYQQTPGQGLQFLFEYFSETQRNKGNFPGRFSGRQFSNSRSEMNVSTLELGDSALYLCASSLRGQGSTGELFFGEGSRLTVL.

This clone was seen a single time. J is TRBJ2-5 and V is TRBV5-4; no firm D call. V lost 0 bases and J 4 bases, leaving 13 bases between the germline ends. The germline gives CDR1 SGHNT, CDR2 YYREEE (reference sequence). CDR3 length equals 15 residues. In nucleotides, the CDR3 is TGTGCCAGCAGCTTGGGCGGCAGAGCAAGAGAGACCCAGTACTTC. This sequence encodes CASSLGGRARETQYF. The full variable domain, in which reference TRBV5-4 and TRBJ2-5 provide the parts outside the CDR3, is ETGVTQSPTHLIKTRGQQVTLRCSSQSGHNTVSWYQQALGQGPQFIFQYYREEENGRGNFPPRFSGLQFPNYSSELNVNALELDDSALYLCASSLGGRARETQYFGPGTRLLVL.

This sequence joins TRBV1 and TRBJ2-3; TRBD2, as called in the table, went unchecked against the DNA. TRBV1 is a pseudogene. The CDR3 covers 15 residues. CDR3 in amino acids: CTSGQTTSGADTQYF. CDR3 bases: TGCACCAGCGGCCAAACGACTAGCGGGGCAGATACGCAGTATTTT.

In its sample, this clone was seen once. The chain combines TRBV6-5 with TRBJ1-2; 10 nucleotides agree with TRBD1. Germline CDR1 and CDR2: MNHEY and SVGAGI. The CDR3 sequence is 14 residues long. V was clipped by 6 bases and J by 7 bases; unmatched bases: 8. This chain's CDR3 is CASRGQGTARGYTF. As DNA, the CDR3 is TGTGCCAGCAGGGGACAGGGGACCGCTCGTGGCTACACCTTC.

Written as DNA, the CDR3 is TGTGCCATCAGGAGCAGGGGGAACACTGAAGCTTTCTTT. Protein: CAIRSRGNTEAFF. The V and J genes are TRBV10-3 and TRBJ1-1, with a tentative D call TRBD1 (6 bases). CDR3 length: 13 residues. The V end was cut by 6 bases, the J end by 1 base, with 9 bases between. In germline, CDR1 is ENHRY, CDR2 SYGVKD.

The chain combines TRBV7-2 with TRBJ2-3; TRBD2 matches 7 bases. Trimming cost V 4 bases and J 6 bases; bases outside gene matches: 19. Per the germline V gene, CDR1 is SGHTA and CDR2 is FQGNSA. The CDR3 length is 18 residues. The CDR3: CASSSPPLTWGGTDTQYF. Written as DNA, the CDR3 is TGTGCCAGCAGCTCCCCACCCTTGACTTGGGGGGGGACCGATACGCAGTATTTT.

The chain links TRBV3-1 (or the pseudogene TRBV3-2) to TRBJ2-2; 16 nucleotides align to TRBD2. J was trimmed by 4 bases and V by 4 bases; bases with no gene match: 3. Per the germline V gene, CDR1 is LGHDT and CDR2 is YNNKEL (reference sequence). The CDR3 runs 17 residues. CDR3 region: CASSRGLAGGITGELFF. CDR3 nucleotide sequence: TGTGCCAGCAGCCGGGGACTAGCGGGAGGGATCACCGGGGAGCTGTTTTTT.

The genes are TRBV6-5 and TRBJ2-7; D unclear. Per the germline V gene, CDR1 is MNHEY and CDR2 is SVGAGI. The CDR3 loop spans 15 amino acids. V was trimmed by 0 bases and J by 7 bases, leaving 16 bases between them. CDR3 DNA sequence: TGTGCCAGCAGTTACTCTCGGCCCCGACTCGGGGAGCAGTACTTC. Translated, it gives CASSYSRPRLGEQYF.

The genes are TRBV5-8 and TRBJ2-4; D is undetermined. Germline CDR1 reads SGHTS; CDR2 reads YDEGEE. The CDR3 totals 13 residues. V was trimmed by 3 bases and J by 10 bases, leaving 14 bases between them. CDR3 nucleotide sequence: TGTGCCAGCAGCTCCGGGTCCCTCGGGATTCAGTACTTC. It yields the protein CASSSGSLGIQYF.

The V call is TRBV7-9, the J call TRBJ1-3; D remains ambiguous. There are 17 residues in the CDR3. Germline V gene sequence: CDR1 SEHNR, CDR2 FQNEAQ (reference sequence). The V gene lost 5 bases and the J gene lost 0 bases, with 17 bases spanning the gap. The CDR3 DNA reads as TGTGCCAGCAGCCAGAAGTCGGAGTGGAGCTCTGGAAACACCATATATTTT. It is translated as CASSQKSEWSSGNTIYF.

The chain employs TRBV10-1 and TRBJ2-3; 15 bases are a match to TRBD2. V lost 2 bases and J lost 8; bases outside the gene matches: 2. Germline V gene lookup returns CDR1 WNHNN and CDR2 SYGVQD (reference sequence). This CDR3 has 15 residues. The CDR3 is CASSERGLAGGTQYF. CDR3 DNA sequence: TGCGCCAGCAGTGAGAGGGGACTAGCGGGAGGTACGCAGTATTTT.

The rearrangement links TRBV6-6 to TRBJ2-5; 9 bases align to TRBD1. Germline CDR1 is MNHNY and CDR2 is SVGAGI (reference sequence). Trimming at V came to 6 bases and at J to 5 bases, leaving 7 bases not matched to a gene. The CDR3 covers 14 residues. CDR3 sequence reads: CASRPQGAVETQYF. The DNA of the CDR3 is TGTGCCAGCAGGCCACAGGGGGCTGTGGAGACCCAGTACTTC.

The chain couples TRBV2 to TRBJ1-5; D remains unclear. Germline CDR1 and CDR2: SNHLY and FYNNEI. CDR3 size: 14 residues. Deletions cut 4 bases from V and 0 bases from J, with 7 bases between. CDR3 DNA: TGTGCCAGCAGTGCGCGGAGTAGCAATCAGCCCCAGCATTTT. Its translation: CASSARSSNQPQHF.

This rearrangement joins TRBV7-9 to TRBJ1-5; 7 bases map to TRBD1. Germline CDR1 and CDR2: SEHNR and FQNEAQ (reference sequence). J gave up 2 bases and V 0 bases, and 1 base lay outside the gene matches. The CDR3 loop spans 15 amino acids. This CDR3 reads CASSLAGQGNQPQHF. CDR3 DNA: TGTGCCAGCAGCTTAGCTGGACAGGGCAATCAGCCCCAGCATTTT.

The CDR3 loop is CASSPTGGSNQPQHF. The CDR3 nucleotides are TGCGCCAGCAGTCCTACAGGGGGGAGCAATCAGCCCCAGCATTTT. V gene TRBV5-1 combines with J gene TRBJ1-5, with 8 bases matching TRBD1. In germline, CDR1 is SGHRS, CDR2 YFSETQ. CDR3 length: 15 residues. V dropped 5 bases and J dropped 1; count of bases not matched to a gene: 5.

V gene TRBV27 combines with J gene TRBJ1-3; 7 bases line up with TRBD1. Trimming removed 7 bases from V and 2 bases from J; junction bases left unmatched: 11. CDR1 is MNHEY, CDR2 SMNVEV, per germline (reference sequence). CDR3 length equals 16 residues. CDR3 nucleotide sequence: TGTGCCAGCAAACGAAATGTTAGGGGGCCTGGAAACACCATATATTTT. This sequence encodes CASKRNVRGPGNTIYF.

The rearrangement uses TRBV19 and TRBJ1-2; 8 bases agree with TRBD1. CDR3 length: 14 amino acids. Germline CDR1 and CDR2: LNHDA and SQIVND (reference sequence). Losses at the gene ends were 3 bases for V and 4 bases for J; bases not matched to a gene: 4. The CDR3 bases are TGTGCCAGTAGTATGGGACAGGTCCTCTATGGCTACACCTTC. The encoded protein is CASSMGQVLYGYTF.

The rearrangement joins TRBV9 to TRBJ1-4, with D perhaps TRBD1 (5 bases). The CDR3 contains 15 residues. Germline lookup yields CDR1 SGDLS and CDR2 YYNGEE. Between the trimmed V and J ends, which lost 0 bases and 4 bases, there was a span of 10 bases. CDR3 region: CASSVAGGNNEKLFF. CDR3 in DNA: TGTGCCAGCAGCGTAGCTGGGGGGAATAATGAAAAACTGTTTTTT.

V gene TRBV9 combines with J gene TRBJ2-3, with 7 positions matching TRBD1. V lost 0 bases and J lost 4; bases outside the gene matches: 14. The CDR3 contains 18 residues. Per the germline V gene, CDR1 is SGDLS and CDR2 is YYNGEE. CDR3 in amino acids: CASSVESTHKGQSDTQYF. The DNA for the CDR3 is TGTGCCAGCAGCGTAGAAAGCACACACAAGGGACAGTCAGATACGCAGTATTTT.

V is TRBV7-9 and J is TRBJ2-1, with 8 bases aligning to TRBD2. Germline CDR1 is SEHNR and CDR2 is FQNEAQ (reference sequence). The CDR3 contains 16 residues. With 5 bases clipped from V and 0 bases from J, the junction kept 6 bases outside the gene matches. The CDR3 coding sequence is TGTGCCAGCAGCCCGCCCGGGACTAGCTCCTACAATGAGCAGTTCTTC. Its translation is CASSPPGTSSYNEQFF.